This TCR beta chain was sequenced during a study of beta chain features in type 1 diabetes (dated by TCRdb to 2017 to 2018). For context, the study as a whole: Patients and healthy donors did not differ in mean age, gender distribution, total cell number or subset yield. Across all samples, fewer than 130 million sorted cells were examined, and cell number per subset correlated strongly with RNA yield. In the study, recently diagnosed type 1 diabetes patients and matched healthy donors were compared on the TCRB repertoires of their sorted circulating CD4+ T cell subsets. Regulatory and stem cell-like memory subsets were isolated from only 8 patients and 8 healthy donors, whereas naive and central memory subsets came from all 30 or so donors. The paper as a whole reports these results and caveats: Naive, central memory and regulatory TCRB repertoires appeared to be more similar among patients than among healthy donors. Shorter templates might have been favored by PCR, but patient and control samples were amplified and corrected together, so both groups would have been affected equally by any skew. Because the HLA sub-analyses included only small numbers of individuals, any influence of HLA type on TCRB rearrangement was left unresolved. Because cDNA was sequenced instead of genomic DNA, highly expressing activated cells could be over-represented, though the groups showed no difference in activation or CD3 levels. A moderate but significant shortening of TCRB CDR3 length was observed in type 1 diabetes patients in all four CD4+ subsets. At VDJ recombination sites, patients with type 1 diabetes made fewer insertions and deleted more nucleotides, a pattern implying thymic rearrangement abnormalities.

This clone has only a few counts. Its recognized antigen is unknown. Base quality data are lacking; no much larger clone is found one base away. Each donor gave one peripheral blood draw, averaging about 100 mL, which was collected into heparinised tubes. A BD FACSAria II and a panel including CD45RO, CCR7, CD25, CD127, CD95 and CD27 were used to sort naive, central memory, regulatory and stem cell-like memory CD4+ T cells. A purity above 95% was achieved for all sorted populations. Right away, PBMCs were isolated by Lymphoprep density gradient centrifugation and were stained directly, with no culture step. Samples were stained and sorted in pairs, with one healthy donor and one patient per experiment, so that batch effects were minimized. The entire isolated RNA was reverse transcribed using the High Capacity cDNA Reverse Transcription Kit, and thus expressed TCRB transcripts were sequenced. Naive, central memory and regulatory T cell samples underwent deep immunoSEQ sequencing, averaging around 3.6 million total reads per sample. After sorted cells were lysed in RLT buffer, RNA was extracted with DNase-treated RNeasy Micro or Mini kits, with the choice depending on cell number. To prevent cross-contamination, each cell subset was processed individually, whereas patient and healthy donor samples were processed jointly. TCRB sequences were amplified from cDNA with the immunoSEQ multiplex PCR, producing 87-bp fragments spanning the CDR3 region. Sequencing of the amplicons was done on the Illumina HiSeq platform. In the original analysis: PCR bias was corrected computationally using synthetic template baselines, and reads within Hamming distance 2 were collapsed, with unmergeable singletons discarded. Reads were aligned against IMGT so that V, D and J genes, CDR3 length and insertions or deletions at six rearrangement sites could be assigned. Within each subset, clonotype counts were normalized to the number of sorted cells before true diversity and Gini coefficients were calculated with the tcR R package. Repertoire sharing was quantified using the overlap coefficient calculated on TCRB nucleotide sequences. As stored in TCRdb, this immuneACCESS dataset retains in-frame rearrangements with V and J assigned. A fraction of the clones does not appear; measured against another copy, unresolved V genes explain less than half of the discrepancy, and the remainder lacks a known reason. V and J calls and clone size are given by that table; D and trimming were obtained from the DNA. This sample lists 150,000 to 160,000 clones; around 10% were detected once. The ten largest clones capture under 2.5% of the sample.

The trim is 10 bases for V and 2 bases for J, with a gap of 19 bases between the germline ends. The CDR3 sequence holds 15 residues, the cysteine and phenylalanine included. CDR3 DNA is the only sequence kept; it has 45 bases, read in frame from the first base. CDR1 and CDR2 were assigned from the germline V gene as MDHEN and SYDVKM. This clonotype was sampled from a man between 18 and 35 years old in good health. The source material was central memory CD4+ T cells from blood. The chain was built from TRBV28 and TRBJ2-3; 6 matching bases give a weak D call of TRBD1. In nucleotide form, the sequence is TGTGCCACCGGAGGACTTTGGGGACACACAGATACGCAGTATTTT. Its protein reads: CATGGLWGHTDTQYF.